Each of the 27 T cell receptor beta chains below was sequenced from the same sample in a study of CD8+CD57+ T cells in acquired aplastic anemia (dated by TCRdb to the late 2010s). Reads for this sample came from an Illumina HiSeq 2000. Genomic DNA served as template for TCR beta VDJ combination and CDR3 sequence profiling. TCRdb ran its own pipeline on the public reads, namely fastp trimming at Q25 and MiXCR clone calling, and kept in-frame beta chains. Each entry is one CDR3 protein sequence, shown with its most common DNA and genes. Across this sample there are roughly 180,000 distinct CDR3 sequences, with 50% to 65% seen only once. About 42% of the sample comes from the top ten. Expansion of CD8+CD57+ cells had been shown by flow cytometry in the patients chosen for sequencing. The source material was sorted CD4+, CD8+, or CD8+CD57+ T cells (not recorded which) from PBMCs. The receptors were gathered from a human donor with aplastic anemia.

This clonotype occurred a few times. The genes are TRBV2 and TRBJ1-5; D may be TRBD1 (5 bases). With 0 bases removed from V and 5 bases from J, the gap between germline ends came to 14 bases. The germline CDR1 and CDR2 sequences are SNHLY and FYNNEI. The CDR3 sequence is 16 residues long. The CDR3 DNA sequence: TGTGCCAGCAGTGAAGCTGGGACTATAGCCGATCAGCCCCAGCATTTT. This translates into CASSEAGTIADQPQHF.

A single count supports this clonotype. The chain links TRBV5-5 to TRBJ2-1; 11 nucleotides line up with TRBD1. CDR1 is SGHKS and CDR2 is YYEKEE in the germline V gene (reference sequence). V shed 2 bases and J 7 bases; nucleotides not matched to a gene: 5. This CDR3 spans 15 amino acids. CDR3 region: CASSFGTGGSNEQFF. The CDR3 DNA sequence: TGTGCCAGCAGCTTTGGGACAGGGGGATCGAATGAGCAGTTCTTC. Full variable domain (outside the CDR3, taken from reference TRBV5-5 and TRBJ2-1): DAGVTQSPTHLIKTRGQQVTLRCSPISGHKSVSWYQQVLGQGPQFIFQYYEKEERGRGNFPDRFSARQFPNYSSELNVNALLLGDSALYLCASSFGTGGSNEQFFGPGTRLTVL.

This clonotype occurred a few times. The V and J genes are TRBV19 and TRBJ1-2; TRBD1 matches at 8 bases. Germline assignment: CDR1 LNHDA and CDR2 SQIVND (reference sequence). This CDR3 has 12 residues. Unmatched junction bases numbered 5, after V lost 8 bases and J lost 6 bases. The CDR3 DNA sequence: TGTGCCAGTCGTCAGGGGGCCCATGGCTACACCTTC. Protein product: CASRQGAHGYTF.

This clonotype occurred many times. The V gene is TRBV19, the J gene TRBJ2-1, with a weak D call TRBD2 (5 bases). The V end lost 3 bases, the J end lost 7 bases, and 16 bases lay between the germline ends. Germline loops: CDR1 LNHDA, CDR2 SQIVND (reference sequence). The length of the CDR3 is 15 residues. The DNA of the CDR3 is TGTGCCAGTAGTATTGTGTCAGGAGGTCAGAATGAGCAGTTCTTC. It specifies CASSIVSGGQNEQFF.

The CDR3 loop reads CASSIRTGNTEAFF. The DNA for the CDR3 is TGTGCCAGCAGCATCCGGACAGGTAACACTGAAGCTTTCTTT. The V call is TRBV7-9, the J call TRBJ1-1; 7 nucleotides match TRBD1. The CDR3 has 14 residues. V shed 5 bases, J shed 2 bases, and the junction held 5 bases outside the gene matches. Germline loops: CDR1 SEHNR, CDR2 FQNEAQ (reference sequence). Complete variable domain (other parts from reference TRBV7-9 and TRBJ1-1): DTGVSQNPRHKITKRGQNVTFRCDPISEHNRLYWYRQTLGQGPEFLTYFQNEAQLEKSRLLSDRFSAERPKGSFSTLEIQRTEQGDSAMYLCASSIRTGNTEAFFGQGTRLTVV.

On this clonotype itself: A junction boundary mismatches the germline segment, possibly from a read error. This chain links TRBV7-2 with TRBJ2-3; D remains ambiguous. Germline V lookup: CDR1 SGHTA, CDR2 FQGNSA. CDR3 length equals 13 residues. CDR3 loop: CASSLAPSDTRYF. CDR3 coding DNA: TGTGCCAGCAGCTTGGCACCGTCGGATACGCGGTATTTT.

This clonotype was found a few times. The junction and the germline gene differ at one end; a read error may be behind it. As DNA, the CDR3 is TGTGCTAGCAGCTCCTCGGGGGGCACAGATACGCAGTATTTT. Its protein product is CASSSSGGTDTQYF. The V and J genes are TRBV7-7 and TRBJ2-3, with D possibly matching TRBD2 (6 bases). The germline CDR1 and CDR2 sequences are SSHAT and FNYEAQ (reference sequence). This CDR3 is 14 amino acids long.

This clonotype was detected many times. The V call is TRBV7-8, the J call TRBJ2-2; TRBD1 matches 9 bases. Trimming cost V 5 bases and J 5 bases; bases outside gene matches: 18. Germline V gene sequence: CDR1 SGHVS, CDR2 FQNEAQ. The CDR3 runs to 19 residues. The CDR3 region has the DNA TGTGCCAGCAGCCCTCGAATCGGCGAAACAGGGGGCGAGACCGGGGAGCTGTTTTTT. It yields the protein CASSPRIGETGGETGELFF.

This CDR3 reads CASSVVGDIRNTEAFF. In DNA form, the CDR3 reads TGTGCCAGCAGCGTAGTTGGAGACATAAGGAACACTGAAGCTTTCTTT. The chain employs TRBV9 and TRBJ1-1; no reliable D call. CDR1 is SGDLS and CDR2 is YYNGEE in the germline V gene. The CDR3 is 16 amino acids. V gave up 0 bases and J gave up 1 base, with 13 bases separating them.

Sample share makes this clonotype medium-sized. This chain connects TRBV9 to TRBJ2-7; perhaps TRBD1 as D (6 bases). The CDR3 runs to 13 residues. Germline V gene lookup returns CDR1 SGDLS and CDR2 YYNGEE. Trimming removed 3 bases from V and 6 bases from J, with 13 bases in between. The CDR3 spells CASSATQGGEQYF. CDR3 bases: TGTGCCAGCAGCGCTACACAGGGCGGCGAGCAGTACTTC.

This clonotype was seen repeatedly, ten times or more. This chain links TRBV7-9 with TRBJ1-6; 7 nucleotides line up with TRBD1. With V trimmed by 4 bases and J by 9 bases, 6 bases remained unmatched. The germline gives CDR1 SEHNR, CDR2 FQNEAQ (reference sequence). The length of the CDR3 is 14 residues. CDR3 sequence reads: CASSSTGRSSPLHF. In nucleotides, the CDR3 is TGTGCCAGCAGCTCGACAGGGAGGAGTTCACCCCTCCACTTT.

As regards this clonotype: A junction boundary mismatches the germline segment, possibly from a read error. The chain links TRBV10-1 to TRBJ1-1; 7 bases are a match to TRBD1. There are 16 residues in the CDR3. CDR1 is WNHNN and CDR2 is SYGVQD in the germline V gene (reference sequence). The CDR3 sequence: CASSESTGIEGTEALF. The CDR3 nucleotides are TGCGCCAGCAGTGAGTCGACAGGGATTGAGGGCACTGAAGCTCTCTTT.

V gene TRBV7-9 combines with J gene TRBJ1-4; no clear D. V lost 7 bases to trimming and J lost 8 bases, with 11 bases between them. Germline V gene data show CDR1 as SEHNR and CDR2 as FQNEAQ (reference sequence). The CDR3 sequence is 12 residues long. CDR3 sequence: CASTLGSEKLFF. CDR3 DNA sequence: TGTGCCAGCACTCTAGGGAGCGAAAAACTGTTTTTT. Variable domain in full (rest from reference TRBV7-9 and TRBJ1-4): DTGVSQNPRHKITKRGQNVTFRCDPISEHNRLYWYRQTLGQGPEFLTYFQNEAQLEKSRLLSDRFSAERPKGSFSTLEIQRTEQGDSAMYLCASTLGSEKLFFGSGTQLSVL.

The J gene is TRBJ2-1, the V gene TRBV19, with D tentatively TRBD1 (6 bases). This CDR3 contains 19 residues. The germline CDR1 and CDR2 sequences are LNHDA and SQIVND (reference sequence). V was clipped by 4 bases and J by 5 bases, with 27 bases between them. The CDR3 sequence is CASSTPTGLQGYNNNEQFF. The CDR3 nucleotides read TGTGCCAGTAGTACCCCCACCGGATTACAGGGCTACAATAACAATGAGCAGTTCTTC.

In its sample, this clonotype was seen many times. The chain combines TRBV24-1 with TRBJ2-1, with unresolved D. The CDR3 covers 13 residues. Germline values: CDR1 KGHDR, CDR2 SFDVKD. V was clipped by 4 bases and J by 5 bases, with 8 bases between them. CDR3 protein: CATSEHEHNEQFF. As DNA, the CDR3 is TGTGCCACCAGTGAACATGAGCACAATGAGCAGTTCTTC.

The CDR3 region is CSAREKRTSLYNEQFF. In DNA, the CDR3 is TGCAGTGCTAGAGAAAAAAGGACTAGCCTCTACAATGAGCAGTTCTTC. This chain links TRBV20-1 with TRBJ2-1; the match to TRBD2 covers 8 bases. The germline V gene has CDR1 DFQATT and CDR2 SNEGSKA (reference sequence). This CDR3 comprises 16 residues. V was pared by 0 bases and J by 3 bases, with 7 bases of the junction left unmatched.

This clonotype has just one count. The rearrangement joins TRBV2 to TRBJ2-1, with D tentatively TRBD2 (6 bases). V lost 6 bases, J lost 6 bases, and 18 bases lay in between. The CDR3 sequence is 15 residues long. Germline V CDR1 and CDR2: SNHLY, FYNNEI. CDR3 sequence reads: CASSLGSSGFNEQFF. In nucleotides, the CDR3 is TGTGCCAGCAGCTTGGGGAGTAGCGGATTCAATGAGCAGTTCTTC.

The CDR3 DNA is TGTGCCACCACTCGTGTTAGGGGGGCGAGTGGTCATGAGCAGTTCTTC. It yields the protein CATTRVRGASGHEQFF. The gene calls are TRBV7-9 and TRBJ2-1; D could derive from TRBD1 or TRBD2 (6 bases each). CDR1 and CDR2 from the germline V gene are SEHNR and FQNEAQ (reference sequence). This CDR3 has 16 amino acids. V gave up 10 bases and J gave up 8 bases, with 27 bases separating them.

This sequence joins TRBV29-1 and TRBJ1-1; possible D gene TRBD1, 5 bases. V was pared by 7 bases and J by 3 bases, with 12 bases between. This CDR3 is 12 amino acids long. Per the germline V gene, CDR1 is SQVTM and CDR2 is ANQGSEA. CDR3 residues: CSAFQGYTEAFF. CDR3 in DNA: TGCAGCGCTTTCCAGGGATACACTGAAGCTTTCTTT.

This sequence joins TRBV20-1 and TRBJ2-5, with 9 bases fitting TRBD2. CDR1 is DFQATT, CDR2 SNEGSKA, per germline (reference sequence). CDR3 length: 13 residues. With V trimmed by 6 bases and J by 2 bases, 4 bases remained unmatched. Here the CDR3 DNA reads TGCAGTGCCCCTAGCGGGACACAAGAGACCCAGTACTTC. Translation: CSAPSGTQETQYF.

The genes are TRBV7-8 and TRBJ2-7; 9 nucleotides match TRBD1. CDR3 length equals 13 residues. Germline lookup yields CDR1 SGHVS and CDR2 FQNEAQ. Unmatched junction bases numbered 5, after V lost 5 bases and J lost 6 bases. Here the CDR3 reads CASSPHRGLEQYF. The DNA of the CDR3 is TGTGCCAGCAGCCCTCACAGGGGGCTCGAGCAGTACTTC.

The rearrangement uses TRBV7-2 and TRBJ1-6, with 10 bases matching TRBD1. V was clipped by 5 bases and J by 10 bases; unmatched bases: 11. Germline V gives CDR1 SGHTA, CDR2 FQGNSA. This CDR3 comprises 16 residues. The CDR3 DNA is TGTGCCAGCAGCCTACTGACAGGGACAGGGGCCTCACCCCTCCACTTT. It translates to CASSLLTGTGASPLHF.

This clonotype was seen at least ten times. The J gene is TRBJ1-1, the V gene TRBV5-1; weak D call: TRBD1 (5 bases). CDR3 length: 15 amino acids. The ends were cut back, 4 bases at V and 0 bases at J, with 13 bases in the middle. CDR1 and CDR2 from the germline V gene are SGHRS and YFSETQ. This CDR3 is CASSPSTEVNTEAFF. The CDR3 DNA follows: TGCGCCAGCAGCCCATCGACAGAAGTGAACACTGAAGCTTTCTTT.

This clonotype showed up many times. The V and J genes are TRBV12-3 or TRBV12-4 and TRBJ1-2, with 7 bases matching TRBD1. V gave up 7 bases and J gave up 11 bases; unmatched junction bases: 10. The CDR3 loop spans 12 amino acids. CDR3 sequence: CASTTGVPGYTF. In nucleotides, the CDR3 is TGTGCCAGCACTACAGGGGTGCCTGGTTACACCTTC.

This sequence joins TRBV9 and TRBJ1-4, with D possibly matching TRBD1 (6 bases). From germline, CDR1 is SGDLS and CDR2 YYNGEE. This CDR3 is 16 amino acids long. V was pared by 4 bases and J by 3 bases, with 16 bases between. CDR3 in amino acids: CASSPSGGAANEKLFF. Written as DNA, the CDR3 is TGTGCCAGCAGCCCGTCCGGGGGGGCGGCTAATGAAAAACTGTTTTTT.

Of note for this clonotype: Because it lacks the conserved phenylalanine or tryptophan at the end, this CDR3 is likely a read error. This chain connects TRBV19 to TRBJ1-2, with TRBD1 matching over 8 bases. Trimming at V came to 6 bases and at J to 4 bases, leaving 4 bases not matched to a gene. Germline values: CDR1 LNHDA, CDR2 SQIVND (reference sequence). This CDR3 is built from 13 residues. The CDR3 loop reads CASSDRGAYGYTL. The CDR3 nucleotides read TGTGCCAGTAGCGACAGGGGTGCCTATGGCTACACCCTC.

V is TRBV20-1 and J is TRBJ2-1; 9 bases align to TRBD2. V was clipped by 0 bases and J by 6 bases; unmatched bases: 9. CDR3 length: 16 amino acids. Germline loops: CDR1 DFQATT, CDR2 SNEGSKA (reference sequence). CDR3 in DNA: TGCAGTGCTAGAGATCTACGACTAGCGGTTACCAATGAGCAGTTCTTC. Translating it yields CSARDLRLAVTNEQFF.